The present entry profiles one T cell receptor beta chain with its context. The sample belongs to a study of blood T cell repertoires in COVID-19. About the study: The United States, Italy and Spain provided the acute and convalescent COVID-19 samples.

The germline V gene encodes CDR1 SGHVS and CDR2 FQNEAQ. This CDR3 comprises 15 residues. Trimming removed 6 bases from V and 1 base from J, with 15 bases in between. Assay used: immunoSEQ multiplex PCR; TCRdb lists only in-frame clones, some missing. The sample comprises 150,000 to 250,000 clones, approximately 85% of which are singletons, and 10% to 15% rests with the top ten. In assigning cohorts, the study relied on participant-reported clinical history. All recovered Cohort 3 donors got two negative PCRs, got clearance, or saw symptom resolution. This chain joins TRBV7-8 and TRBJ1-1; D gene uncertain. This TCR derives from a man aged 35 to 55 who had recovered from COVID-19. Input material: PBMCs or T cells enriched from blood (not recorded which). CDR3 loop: CASRQKGGKNTEAFF. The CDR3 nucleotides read TGTGCCAGCAGACAAAAAGGAGGAAAGAACACTGAAGCTTTCTTT.